This T cell receptor beta chain was found in a study of siplizumab effects on memory and regulatory T cells. Overall study findings and caveats: Roughly 75-97% of dividing CD4+ or CD8+ clones were without an attributable naive or memory phenotype. Confirmation that proliferating Tregs from siplizumab cultures had suppressive function was not obtained. Siplizumab caused a significant drop in alloreactive sequences traceable to unstimulated CD4+ memory cells. There appeared to be greater diversity in naive T cells than in memory cells, and naive T cells seemed major contributors to the alloresponse.

The assay was immunoSEQ multiplex PCR, and TCRdb's table has in-frame clones only and misses some. The data show 95,000 to 100,000 clones, about nine tenths seen once. A note on this clone: As yet, its antigen is unknown.

V lost 4 bases, J lost 3 bases, and 12 bases stayed unmatched. CDR3 length: 16 amino acids. Germline-derived CDR1 and CDR2 are SGHNT and YYREEE (reference sequence). The source is a human donor in good health. The chain combines TRBV5-4 with TRBJ1-2; TRBD1 matches 7 bases. Sequenced material: non-Treg CD4+ T cells sorted from blood. CDR3 region: CASSGRRQGRDYGYTF. The CDR3 DNA reads TGTGCCAGCAGCGGCCGAAGACAGGGTCGGGACTATGGCTACACCTTC.